These T cell receptor beta chains were read from a single sample in a study of blood T cell repertoires in COVID-19. The method was immunoSEQ multiplex PCR; TCRdb's version includes in-frame clones alone and lacks a portion of them. Here the sample spans 150,000 to 200,000 clones, nearly 85% being singletons. The sample taken for sequencing was peripheral blood. The source is a woman aged 25 to 39 with acute or convalescent COVID-19. CDR3s include the opening cysteine and the closing phenylalanine or tryptophan. Each record gives: V gene, D gene, J gene, clone size, CDR3 DNA, CDR3 protein. The D gene is left open where the match is weak. Size is omitted from some rows. Given values are once, few, many or a class for expanded clones.

v_gene: TRBV12-3/TRBV12-4
d_gene: TRBD1
j_gene: TRBJ1-2
abundance: -
CDR3nt: TGTGCCAGCAGTTTCTCCGACAGGGGGCAAGACACCTTC
CDR3aa: CASSFSDRGQDTF

v_gene: TRBV18
d_gene: -
j_gene: TRBJ1-6
abundance: -
CDR3nt: TGTGCCAGCTCACCACAGGGGCCTTCTTATAATTCACCCCTCCACTTT
CDR3aa: CASSPQGPSYNSPLHF

v_gene: TRBV25-1
d_gene: -
j_gene: TRBJ1-2
abundance: -
CDR3nt: TGTGCCAGCAGTGAAATGGGTACGGAGGGAAGTAACGGCTACACCTTC
CDR3aa: CASSEMGTEGSNGYTF

v_gene: TRBV6-6
d_gene: TRBD2
j_gene: TRBJ2-7
abundance: -
CDR3nt: TGTGCCAGCAGTTCGCCAGTTGCGGGAGTCGCATACGAGCAGTACTTC
CDR3aa: CASSSPVAGVAYEQYF

v_gene: TRBV2
d_gene: -
j_gene: TRBJ2-2
abundance: -
CDR3nt: TGTGCCAGCAGGCAAACAGAAGCCGGGGAGCTGTTTTTT
CDR3aa: CASRQTEAGELFF

v_gene: TRBV11-3
d_gene: -
j_gene: TRBJ1-1
abundance: few
CDR3nt: TGTGCCAGCAGCTACAACCCGGGTACTGAAGCTTTCTTT
CDR3aa: CASSYNPGTEAFF

v_gene: TRBV28
d_gene: -
j_gene: TRBJ1-4
abundance: -
CDR3nt: TGTGCCAGCAGTTCCGGGGGAAGTAATGAAAAACTGTTTTTT
CDR3aa: CASSSGGSNEKLFF

v_gene: TRBV5-4
d_gene: TRBD2
j_gene: TRBJ2-7
abundance: -
CDR3nt: TGTGCCAGCAGCAGGACTAGCGCGAGCTACGAGCAGTACTTC
CDR3aa: CASSRTSASYEQYF

v_gene: TRBV3-1/TRBV3-2
d_gene: TRBD1
j_gene: TRBJ1-2
abundance: once
CDR3nt: TGTGCCAGCAGCCCTGGACAGGGTCGCTATGGCTACACCTTC
CDR3aa: CASSPGQGRYGYTF

v_gene: TRBV4-1
d_gene: -
j_gene: TRBJ2-7
abundance: few
CDR3nt: TGCGCCAGCAGCCAAGATCAACGGGGGAACGAGCAGTACTTC
CDR3aa: CASSQDQRGNEQYF